Each of the 31 T cell receptor beta chains below was sequenced from the same sample in a study of CD8+ T cells in alopecia areata. As the sequencing template, cDNA was produced by extracting RNA and reverse transcribing it. The protocol was immunoSEQ multiplex PCR, while the TCRdb copy is restricted to in-frame clones and leaves out a portion. Among more than 110,000 clones listed, 58% were seen once. This specimen consisted of CD4+ T cells sorted from blood, obtained at week 0. The receptors originated from a human donor with alopecia areata.

In its sample, this clone was seen a few times. This chain uses TRBV29-1 with TRBJ1-4; D is perhaps TRBD1 (5 bases). CDR1 is SQVTM, CDR2 ANQGSEA, per germline. The length of the CDR3 is 12 residues. V was pared by 6 bases and J by 7 bases, with 12 bases between. The CDR3 region has the DNA TGCAGCGTCTGTACGGGGGGTGAAAAACTGTTTTTT. Its translation is CSVCTGGEKLFF.

This clone was picked up a small number of times. V gene TRBV28 combines with J gene TRBJ2-3; 8 nucleotides align to TRBD1. Germline V gene lookup returns CDR1 MDHEN and CDR2 SYDVKM. CDR3 length: 15 amino acids. The V gene end was trimmed by 5 bases and the J gene end by 5 bases; junction bases not matched to a gene: 9. The CDR3 spells CASSTPDRAGDTQYF. The CDR3, as DNA: TGTGCCAGCAGTACCCCGGACAGGGCTGGAGATACGCAGTATTTT.

The V gene is TRBV10-3, the J gene TRBJ2-5; no clear D gene. The CDR3 runs to 13 residues. Per the germline V gene, CDR1 is ENHRY and CDR2 is SYGVKD. Trimming took 5 bases from V and 2 from J, leaving 9 bases between them. The CDR3 loop is CAISTSGQETQYF. The DNA of the CDR3 is TGTGCCATCAGTACGTCCGGTCAAGAGACCCAGTACTTC.

Of note for this clone: One end of the junction varies from germline; a read error may be responsible. CDR3 amino acids: CASSPHITGELFF. DNA for the CDR3: TGTGCTAGCAGCCCCCACATTACCGGGGAGCTGTTTTTT. The chain has TRBV7-7 and TRBJ2-2, with no clear D. CDR1 is SSHAT, CDR2 FNYEAQ, per germline (reference sequence). The CDR3 is 13 residues long.

This clone was seen many times. V gene TRBV27 combines with J gene TRBJ2-4; 7 bases agree with TRBD1. Germline lookup yields CDR1 MNHEY and CDR2 SMNVEV (reference sequence). There are 13 residues in the CDR3. V was clipped by 7 bases and J by 7 bases; unmatched bases: 7. The CDR3: CASIDRVKNIQYF. The CDR3 DNA reads TGTGCCAGCATAGACAGGGTGAAGAACATTCAGTACTTC.

The chain joins TRBV2 to TRBJ2-1; TRBD2 is a possible D gene (7 bases). Germline lookup yields CDR1 SNHLY and CDR2 FYNNEI. Deletions cut 5 bases from V and 9 bases from J, with 14 bases between. The CDR3 covers 13 residues. Written as DNA, the CDR3 is TGTGCCAGCAGTAAGGGGGGGCATAGTGAGCAGTTCTTC. This translates into CASSKGGHSEQFF.

This chain joins TRBV5-1 and TRBJ2-5; D is uncertain. The CDR3 totals 15 residues. The germline gives CDR1 SGHRS, CDR2 YFSETQ. V shed 0 bases and J shed 2 bases, with 11 bases lying between them. Here the CDR3 reads CASSLASPGQETQYF. The DNA of the CDR3 is TGCGCCAGCAGCTTGGCGAGTCCAGGTCAAGAGACCCAGTACTTC.

The chain combines TRBV10-3 with TRBJ2-7; TRBD1 is a possible D gene (5 bases). Germline V gene data show CDR1 as ENHRY and CDR2 as SYGVKD. Deletions cut 9 bases from V and 7 bases from J, with 13 bases between. The CDR3 length is 11 residues. Written as DNA, the CDR3 is TGTGCCATAAAACTTAGGGGTGAGCAGTACTTC. Translating gives CAIKLRGEQYF.

This clone came up a few times. The rearrangement joins TRBV5-1 to TRBJ1-2, with 8 nucleotides matching TRBD1. The CDR3 covers 14 residues. From germline, CDR1 is SGHRS and CDR2 YFSETQ. After removal of 4 bases from V and 1 base from J, the junction contained 3 bases not matched to a gene. CDR3 sequence reads: CASSRTGINYGYTF. CDR3 bases: TGCGCCAGCAGCCGGACAGGGATTAACTATGGCTACACCTTC.

This clone was observed a handful of times. V gene TRBV4-1 combines with J gene TRBJ2-5; D is tentatively TRBD1 or TRBD2 (5 bases each). With 1 base removed from V and 5 bases from J, the gap between germline ends came to 17 bases. Germline V lookup: CDR1 MGHRA, CDR2 YSYEKL. The CDR3 contains 16 residues. CDR3 coding DNA: TGCGCCAGCAGCCAAGCCTTGGGACGCCGGAGGGAGACCCAGTACTTC. Translation: CASSQALGRRRETQYF.

This clone turned up a few times. This chain connects TRBV30 to TRBJ2-1; a possible D gene is TRBD2 (6 bases). V dropped 1 base and J dropped 9 bases, with 10 bases sitting between them. The CDR3 runs 12 residues. Germline assignment: CDR1 GTSNPN and CDR2 SVGIG (reference sequence). The CDR3 coding sequence is TGTGCCTGGAGTGCGGGAGTGGTTGAGCAGTTCTTC. It translates to CAWSAGVVEQFF.

The V gene is TRBV27, the J gene TRBJ1-1; maybe TRBD1 (5 bases). In germline, CDR1 is MNHEY, CDR2 SMNVEV (reference sequence). The CDR3 covers 13 residues. The V gene lost 6 bases and the J gene lost 2 bases, with 10 bases spanning the gap. CDR3 sequence reads: CASRPGINTEAFF. The CDR3, as DNA: TGTGCCAGCAGGCCAGGGATCAACACTGAAGCTTTCTTT.

The chain links TRBV6-5 to TRBJ1-2; D is undetermined. The CDR3 covers 15 residues. The V gene lost 7 bases and the J gene lost 0 bases, with 15 bases spanning the gap. The germline CDR1 and CDR2 sequences are MNHEY and SVGAGI. Here the CDR3 reads CASNSYRESNYGYTF. The DNA for the CDR3 is TGTGCCAGCAACTCTTACAGAGAATCTAACTATGGCTACACCTTC.

This clone was observed a handful of times. This sequence joins TRBV29-1 and TRBJ1-4; no clear D gene. Germline V lookup: CDR1 SQVTM, CDR2 ANQGSEA. V was shortened by 2 bases and J by 8 bases, with 9 bases between the two germline ends. There are 12 residues in the CDR3. CDR3 region: CSVERGGEKLFF. The CDR3 region has the DNA TGCAGCGTTGAAAGAGGAGGGGAAAAACTGTTTTTT.

The sample holds one count of this clone. The chain has TRBV25-1 and TRBJ1-2; 9 bases line up with TRBD1. V trimming: 3 bases; J trimming: 3 bases; junction bases outside the gene matches: 2. This CDR3 spans 14 amino acids. Germline CDR1 is MGHDK and CDR2 is SYGVNS. The CDR3 loop is CASSETGGDYGYTF. Written as DNA, the CDR3 is TGTGCCAGCAGTGAGACAGGGGGGGACTATGGCTACACCTTC.

V is TRBV29-1 and J is TRBJ2-7; 12 bases match TRBD2. With V trimmed by 5 bases and J by 5 bases, 4 bases remained unmatched. This CDR3 is 13 amino acids long. The germline V gene has CDR1 SQVTM and CDR2 ANQGSEA. The CDR3 is CSVQTSGGNEQYF. The CDR3 nucleotides read TGCAGCGTTCAAACTAGCGGGGGGAACGAGCAGTACTTC.

This chain uses TRBV30 with TRBJ1-1; D is unresolved. The CDR3 totals 13 residues. The germline gives CDR1 GTSNPN, CDR2 SVGIG (reference sequence). V was cut by 2 bases and J by 4 bases, with 11 bases left in between. CDR3 sequence: CAWSPGWTTEAFF. CDR3 nucleotides: TGTGCCTGGAGTCCGGGGTGGACCACTGAAGCTTTCTTT. Supplemented by reference TRBV30 and TRBJ1-1, the full variable domain reads SQTIHQWPATLVQPVGSPLSLECTVEGTSNPNLYWYRQAAGRGLQLLFYSVGIGQISSEVPQNLSASRPQDRQFILSSKKLLLSDSGFYLCAWSPGWTTEAFFGQGTRLTVV.

The chain employs TRBV15 and TRBJ2-1, with 9 bases fitting TRBD2. The germline gives CDR1 LNHNV, CDR2 YYDKDF (reference sequence). The CDR3 covers 16 residues. J lost 9 bases, V lost 7 bases, and 16 bases had no gene match. The CDR3, as DNA: TGTGCCACCATTCTGCGGGGGGGCCTCCAACACTCTGAGCAGTTCTTC. This codes for CATILRGGLQHSEQFF.

This clone was seen a handful of times. This chain uses TRBV2 with TRBJ1-1; D gene ambiguous. Germline V gives CDR1 SNHLY, CDR2 FYNNEI. The V end lost 3 bases, the J end lost 7 bases, and 12 bases lay between the germline ends. CDR3 length: 13 residues. The CDR3 nucleotides read TGTGCCAGCAGTGAGTCTATGCGCGGTGAAGCTTTCTTT. It translates to CASSESMRGEAFF.

The V call is TRBV7-2, the J call TRBJ2-4, with 7 positions matching TRBD1. The junction had 7 bases not matched to a gene; V was cut back by 5 bases and J by 6 bases. From germline, CDR1 is SGHTA and CDR2 FQGNSA. The CDR3 consists of 14 residues. CDR3 bases: TGTGCCAGCAGCCGCGACAGGGAGCTAAACATTCAGTACTTC. Translation gives CASSRDRELNIQYF.

For this clone: This specimen includes other DNA sequences encoding the same CDR3. This chain connects TRBV30 to TRBJ2-7; D not certain. Per germline, CDR1 GTSNPN and CDR2 SVGIG (reference sequence). The CDR3 spans 12 residues. Trimming shortened V by 3 bases and J by 0 bases, and 6 bases separated the two germline ends. In DNA form, the CDR3 reads TGTGCCTGGAGCGTTCTCTCCTACGAGCAGTACTTC. Translating gives CAWSVLSYEQYF.

V and J are TRBV6-1 and TRBJ2-6, with 7 bases identical to TRBD2. Looked up from germline, CDR1 is MNHNS and CDR2 is SASEGT. This CDR3 is 15 amino acids long. V shed 8 bases, J shed 4 bases, and the junction held 8 bases outside the gene matches. The chain's CDR3 is CASGAGDLGANVLTF. The CDR3 coding sequence is TGTGCCAGCGGGGCGGGGGATTTGGGGGCCAACGTCCTGACTTTC.

This chain joins TRBV5-1 and TRBJ1-5; D unclear. The CDR3 totals 14 residues. Germline CDR1 is SGHRS and CDR2 is YFSETQ. V was trimmed by 4 bases and J by 5 bases, leaving 13 bases between them. This CDR3 reads CASSPLVRDQPQHF. Written as DNA, the CDR3 is TGCGCCAGCAGCCCCCTGGTAAGGGATCAGCCCCAGCATTTT.

This chain connects TRBV4-2 to TRBJ1-2; 7 nucleotides align to TRBD1. The CDR3 is 15 residues long. Germline loops: CDR1 LGHNA, CDR2 YNFKEQ. The V segment lost 4 bases and the J segment 6 bases; nucleotides outside the gene matches: 11. The CDR3 region is CASSPRQGSLHGYTF. CDR3 DNA: TGTGCCAGCAGCCCCAGACAGGGTTCTCTCCATGGCTACACCTTC.

The V call is TRBV7-9, the J call TRBJ2-7; no clear D. The CDR3 runs 12 residues. V was cut by 2 bases and J by 4 bases, with 6 bases left in between. The germline V gene has CDR1 SEHNR and CDR2 FQNEAQ (reference sequence). CDR3 in DNA: TGTGCCAGCAGCTTATCAGAATACGAGCAGTACTTC. This translates into CASSLSEYEQYF.

The gene calls are TRBV29-1 and TRBJ1-1; no definite D call. There are 12 residues in the CDR3. V was trimmed by 7 bases and J by 4 bases, leaving 13 bases between them. Germline V lookup: CDR1 SQVTM, CDR2 ANQGSEA. The CDR3 sequence is CSAPGKGTEAFF. CDR3 bases: TGCAGCGCCCCGGGGAAGGGCACTGAAGCTTTCTTT.

This clone was detected a few times. The rearrangement joins TRBV7-2 to TRBJ2-3; TRBD2 might be the D (5 bases). Between the trimmed V and J ends, which lost 6 bases and 0 bases, there was a span of 7 bases. Germline loops: CDR1 SGHTA, CDR2 FQGNSA. The CDR3 totals 13 residues. CDR3 sequence: CASRTGSTDTQYF. As DNA, the CDR3 is TGTGCCAGCAGGACGGGAAGCACAGATACGCAGTATTTT.

This clone was found a few times. V gene TRBV4-3 combines with J gene TRBJ2-2; D is unresolved. Trimming removed 0 bases at V and 3 bases at J, with 11 bases between. The CDR3 sequence is 16 residues long. The germline CDR1 and CDR2 sequences are LGHNA and YSLEER. CDR3 nucleotide sequence: TGCGCCAGCAGCCAAGAAGCTTCCGTCTACACCGGGGAGCTGTTTTTT. This codes for CASSQEASVYTGELFF.

The rearrangement uses TRBV9 and TRBJ2-3, with 11 positions matching TRBD2. The CDR3 contains 16 residues. With V trimmed by 4 bases and J by 2 bases, 6 bases remained unmatched. Germline CDR1 is SGDLS and CDR2 is YYNGEE. This chain's CDR3 is CASSYTSGGNTDTQYF. DNA for the CDR3: TGTGCCAGCAGCTATACTAGCGGGGGAAACACAGATACGCAGTATTTT.

V usage is TRBV30 and J usage is TRBJ2-3, with a possible D match to TRBD1 (6 bases). In germline, CDR1 is GTSNPN, CDR2 SVGIG (reference sequence). The CDR3 runs to 13 residues. The V end lost 7 bases, the J end lost 0 bases, and 11 bases lay between the germline ends. The CDR3 reads CASRQESTDTQYF. As DNA, the CDR3 is TGTGCCTCCCGACAGGAAAGCACAGATACGCAGTATTTT.

The chain uses TRBV5-1 and TRBJ1-6; 8 bases agree with TRBD1. This CDR3 spans 15 amino acids. CDR1 is SGHRS and CDR2 is YFSETQ in the germline V gene. The J segment lost 5 bases and the V segment lost 0 bases, leaving 1 base of the junction unmatched. CDR3 protein: CASSLVDRDNSPLHF. The DNA of the CDR3 is TGCGCCAGCAGCTTGGTGGACAGGGATAATTCACCCCTCCACTTT.